There are a few counts of the clone carrying this TCR beta chain. Its antigen is currently unknown. PCR was performed a second time for roughly 7 to 11 cycles using a sample-barcoded 5' primer and a J-beta primer mix. TCRdb ran MiXCR on the 5' RACE reads and lists one entry per CDR3 protein. This table has fewer than 1.5 million distinct CDR3 sequences, about 43% appearing once. This entry belongs to a study of blood T cells in healthy people across ages. As for the study in general: There was about one barcoded beta molecule captured by template switching per two T cells.

Germline loops: CDR1 SGHVT, CDR2 SQSDAQ. This CDR3 region has 14 residues. V was clipped by 5 bases and J by 5 bases, with 15 bases between them. Each donor had about 10 milliliters of peripheral blood drawn. Study-level findings and limits: Using unsorted PBMCs precluded a conclusive naive versus antigen-experienced comparison. Strong correlation was found linking TCR beta diversity to naive T cell percentage.

The source of this sequence is a woman aged 18-29 years in good health. The genes are TRBV7-4 and TRBJ2-5; D is unclear. Sequenced sample: blood. CDR3 nucleotide sequence: TGTGCCAGCAGCCCAGAAAAGCTCGGGGAGACCCAGTACTTC. Amino acid sequence: CASSPEKLGETQYF.